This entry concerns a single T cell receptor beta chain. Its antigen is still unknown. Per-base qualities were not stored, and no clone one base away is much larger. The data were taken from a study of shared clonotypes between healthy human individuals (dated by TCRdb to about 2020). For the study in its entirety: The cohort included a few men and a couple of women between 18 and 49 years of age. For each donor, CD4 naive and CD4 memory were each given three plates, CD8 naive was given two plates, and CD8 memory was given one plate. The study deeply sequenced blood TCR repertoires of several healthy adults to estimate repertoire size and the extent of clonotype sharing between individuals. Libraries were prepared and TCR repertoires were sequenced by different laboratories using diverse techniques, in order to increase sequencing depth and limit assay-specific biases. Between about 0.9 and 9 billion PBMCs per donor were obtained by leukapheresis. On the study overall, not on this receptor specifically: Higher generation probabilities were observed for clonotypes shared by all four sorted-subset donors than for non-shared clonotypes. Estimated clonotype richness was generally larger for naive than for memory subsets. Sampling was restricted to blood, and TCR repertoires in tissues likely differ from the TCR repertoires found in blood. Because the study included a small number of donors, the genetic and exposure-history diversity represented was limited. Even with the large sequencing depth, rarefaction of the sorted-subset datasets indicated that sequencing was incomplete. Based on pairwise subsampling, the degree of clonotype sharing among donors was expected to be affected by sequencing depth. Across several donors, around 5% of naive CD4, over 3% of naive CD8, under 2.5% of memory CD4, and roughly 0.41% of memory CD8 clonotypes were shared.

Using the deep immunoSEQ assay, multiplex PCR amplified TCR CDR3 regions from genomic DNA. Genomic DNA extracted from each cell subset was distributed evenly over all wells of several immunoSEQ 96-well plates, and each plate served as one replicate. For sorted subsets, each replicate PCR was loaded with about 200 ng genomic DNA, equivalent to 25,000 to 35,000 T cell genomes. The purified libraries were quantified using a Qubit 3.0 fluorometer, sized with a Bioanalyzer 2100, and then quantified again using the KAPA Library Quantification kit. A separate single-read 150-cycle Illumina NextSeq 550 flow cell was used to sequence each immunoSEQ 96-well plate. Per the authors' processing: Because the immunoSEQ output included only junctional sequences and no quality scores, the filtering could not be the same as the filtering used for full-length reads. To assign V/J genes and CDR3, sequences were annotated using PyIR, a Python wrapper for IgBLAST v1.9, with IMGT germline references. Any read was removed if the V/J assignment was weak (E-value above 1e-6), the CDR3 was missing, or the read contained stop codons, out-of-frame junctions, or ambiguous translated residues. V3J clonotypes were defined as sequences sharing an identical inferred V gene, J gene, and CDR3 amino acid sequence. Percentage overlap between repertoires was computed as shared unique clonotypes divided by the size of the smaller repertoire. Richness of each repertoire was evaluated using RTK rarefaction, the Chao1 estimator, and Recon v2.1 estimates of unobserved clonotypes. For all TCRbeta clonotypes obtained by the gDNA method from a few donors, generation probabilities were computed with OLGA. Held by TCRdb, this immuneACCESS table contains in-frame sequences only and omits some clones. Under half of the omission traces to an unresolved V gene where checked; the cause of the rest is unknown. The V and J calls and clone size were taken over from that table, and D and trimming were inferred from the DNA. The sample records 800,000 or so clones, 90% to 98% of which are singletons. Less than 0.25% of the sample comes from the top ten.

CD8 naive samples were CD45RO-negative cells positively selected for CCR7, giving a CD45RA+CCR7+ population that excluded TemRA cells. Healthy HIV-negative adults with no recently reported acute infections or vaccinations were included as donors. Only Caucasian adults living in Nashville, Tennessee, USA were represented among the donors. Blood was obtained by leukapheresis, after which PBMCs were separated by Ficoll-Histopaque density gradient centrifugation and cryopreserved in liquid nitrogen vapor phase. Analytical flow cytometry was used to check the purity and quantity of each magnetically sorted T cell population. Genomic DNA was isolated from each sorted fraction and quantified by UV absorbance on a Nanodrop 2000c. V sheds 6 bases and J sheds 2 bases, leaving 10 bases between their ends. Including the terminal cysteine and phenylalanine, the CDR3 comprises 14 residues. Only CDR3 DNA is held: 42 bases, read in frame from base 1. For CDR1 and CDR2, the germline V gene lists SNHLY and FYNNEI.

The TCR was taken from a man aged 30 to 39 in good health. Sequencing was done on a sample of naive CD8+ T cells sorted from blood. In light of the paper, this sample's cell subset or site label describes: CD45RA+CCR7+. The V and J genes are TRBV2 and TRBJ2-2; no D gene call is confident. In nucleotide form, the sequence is TGTGCCAGCAGGGCCAGCATTAACACCGGGGAGCTGTTTTTT. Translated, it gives CASRASINTGELFF.